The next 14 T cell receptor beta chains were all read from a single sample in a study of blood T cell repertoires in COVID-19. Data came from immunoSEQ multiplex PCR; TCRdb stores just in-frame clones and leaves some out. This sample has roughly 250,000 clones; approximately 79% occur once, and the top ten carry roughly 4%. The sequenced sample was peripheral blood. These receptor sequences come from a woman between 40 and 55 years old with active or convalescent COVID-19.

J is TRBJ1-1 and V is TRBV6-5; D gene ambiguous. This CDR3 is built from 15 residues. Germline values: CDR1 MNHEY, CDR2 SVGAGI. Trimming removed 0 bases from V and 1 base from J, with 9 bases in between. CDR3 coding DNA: TGTGCCAGCAGTTACTCTCGGGGAGGGAACACTGAAGCTTTCTTT. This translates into CASSYSRGGNTEAFF.

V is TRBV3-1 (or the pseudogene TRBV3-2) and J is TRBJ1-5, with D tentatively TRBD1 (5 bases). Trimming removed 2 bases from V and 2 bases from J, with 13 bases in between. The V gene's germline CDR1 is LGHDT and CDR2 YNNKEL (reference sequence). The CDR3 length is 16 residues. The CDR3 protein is CASSQSGIGGNQPQHF. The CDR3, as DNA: TGTGCCAGCAGCCAATCTGGGATAGGGGGCAATCAGCCCCAGCATTTT.

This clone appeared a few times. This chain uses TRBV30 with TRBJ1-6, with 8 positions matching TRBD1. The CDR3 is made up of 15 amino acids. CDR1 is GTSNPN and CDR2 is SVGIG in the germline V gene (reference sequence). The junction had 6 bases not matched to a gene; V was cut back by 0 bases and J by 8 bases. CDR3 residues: CAWSVGYRGDSPLHF. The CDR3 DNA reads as TGTGCCTGGAGTGTTGGGTACAGGGGGGATTCACCCCTCCACTTT.

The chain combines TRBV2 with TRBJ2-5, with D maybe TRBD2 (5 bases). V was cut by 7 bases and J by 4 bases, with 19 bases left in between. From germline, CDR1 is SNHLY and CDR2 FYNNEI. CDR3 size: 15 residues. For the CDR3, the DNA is TGTGCCAGCACAATCAAGCGGTCCCGGGGAGAGACCCAGTACTTC. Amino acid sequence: CASTIKRSRGETQYF. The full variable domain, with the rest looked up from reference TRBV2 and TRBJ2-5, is EPEVTQTPSHQVTQMGQEVILRCVPISNHLYFYWYRQILGQKVEFLVSFYNNEISEKSEIFDDQFSVERPDGSNFTLKIRSTKLEDSAMYFCASTIKRSRGETQYFGPGTRLLVL.

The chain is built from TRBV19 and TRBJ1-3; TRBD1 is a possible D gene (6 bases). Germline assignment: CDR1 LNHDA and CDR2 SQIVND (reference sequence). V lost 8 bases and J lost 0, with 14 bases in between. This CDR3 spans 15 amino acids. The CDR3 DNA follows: TGTGCCAGTGGTGCGACAGGTTCCTCTGGAAACACCATATATTTT. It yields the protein CASGATGSSGNTIYF.

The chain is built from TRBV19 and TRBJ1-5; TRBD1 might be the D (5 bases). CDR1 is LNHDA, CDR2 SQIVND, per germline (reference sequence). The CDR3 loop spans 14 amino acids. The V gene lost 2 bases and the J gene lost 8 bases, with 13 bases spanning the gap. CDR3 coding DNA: TGTGCCAGTAGTATAAACGGAGGGGTTAAGCCCCAGCATTTT. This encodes CASSINGGVKPQHF.

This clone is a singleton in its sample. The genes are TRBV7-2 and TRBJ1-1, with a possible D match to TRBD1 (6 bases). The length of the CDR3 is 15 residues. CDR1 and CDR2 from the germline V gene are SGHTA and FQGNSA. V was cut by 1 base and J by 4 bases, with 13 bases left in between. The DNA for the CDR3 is TGTGCCAGCAGCTTAGTCGGGGGGCAGGGCACTGAAGCTTTCTTT. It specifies CASSLVGGQGTEAFF.

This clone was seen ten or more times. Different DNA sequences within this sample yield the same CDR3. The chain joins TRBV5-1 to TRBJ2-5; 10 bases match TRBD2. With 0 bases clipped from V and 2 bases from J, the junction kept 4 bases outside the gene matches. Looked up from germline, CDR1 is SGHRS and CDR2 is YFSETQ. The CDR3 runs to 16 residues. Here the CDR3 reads CASSLVPSGGQETQYF. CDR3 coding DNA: TGCGCCAGCAGCTTGGTGCCTAGCGGGGGACAAGAGACCCAGTACTTC.

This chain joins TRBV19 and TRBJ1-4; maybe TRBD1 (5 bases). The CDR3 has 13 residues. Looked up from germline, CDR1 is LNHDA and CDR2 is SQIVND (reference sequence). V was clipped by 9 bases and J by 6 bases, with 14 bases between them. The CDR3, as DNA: TGTGCCAGCCTTGGGGCGACGGATGAAAAACTGTTTTTT. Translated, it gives CASLGATDEKLFF.

CDR3 residues: CASTLEGVAGYGYTF. CDR3 coding DNA: TGCGCCAGCACCTTAGAGGGGGTTGCAGGCTATGGCTACACCTTC. J is TRBJ1-2 and V is TRBV10-2; weak D call: TRBD1 (6 bases). Per the germline V gene, CDR1 is WSHSY and CDR2 is SAAADI. With 7 bases removed from V and 4 bases from J, the gap between germline ends came to 19 bases. This CDR3 has 15 residues.

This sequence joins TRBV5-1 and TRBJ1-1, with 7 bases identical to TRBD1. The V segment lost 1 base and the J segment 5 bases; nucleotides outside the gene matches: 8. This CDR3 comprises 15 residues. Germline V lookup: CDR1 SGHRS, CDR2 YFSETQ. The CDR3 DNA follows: TGCGCCAGCAGCTTGAGGGGGCAGGGGATGACTGAAGCTTTCTTT. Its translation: CASSLRGQGMTEAFF.

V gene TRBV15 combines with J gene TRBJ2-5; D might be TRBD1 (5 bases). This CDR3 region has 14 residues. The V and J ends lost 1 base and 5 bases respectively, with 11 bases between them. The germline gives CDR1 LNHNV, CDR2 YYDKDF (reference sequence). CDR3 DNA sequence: TGTGCCACCAGCAGAGCGGCAGGGCCGGAGACCCAGTACTTC. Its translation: CATSRAAGPETQYF.

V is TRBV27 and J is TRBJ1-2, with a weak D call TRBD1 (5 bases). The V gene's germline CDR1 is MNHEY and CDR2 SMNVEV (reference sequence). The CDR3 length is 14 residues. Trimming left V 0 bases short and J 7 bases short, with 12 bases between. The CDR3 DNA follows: TGTGCCAGCAGTTTATCCATAGGGGCGTCTGGCTACACCTTC. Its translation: CASSLSIGASGYTF.

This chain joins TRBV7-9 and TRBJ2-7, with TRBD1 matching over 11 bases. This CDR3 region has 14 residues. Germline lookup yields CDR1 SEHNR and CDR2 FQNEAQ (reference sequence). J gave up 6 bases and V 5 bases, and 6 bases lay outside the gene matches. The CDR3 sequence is CASSDGTGGIEQYF. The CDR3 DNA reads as TGTGCCAGCAGCGACGGGACAGGGGGGATCGAGCAGTACTTC.